One and the same sample provided the 32 T cell receptor beta chains below, sequenced in a study of T cell responses to AZD1222 COVID-19 vaccine. Assay: immunoSEQ multiplex PCR; the TCRdb copy retains only in-frame clones and omits some. The profile shows over 85,000 clones, around 90% of them singletons. The sample consisted of peripheral blood, taken 28 days after the second AZD1222 dose. These receptor sequences come from an adult who received the AZD1222 COVID-19 vaccine.

The chain carries TRBV19 and TRBJ1-6, with D uncertain. Trimming took 2 bases from V and 6 from J, leaving 11 bases between them. The CDR3 sequence is 15 residues long. The V gene's germline CDR1 is LNHDA and CDR2 SQIVND (reference sequence). The CDR3 spells CASSIILGSNSPLHF. In nucleotides, the CDR3 is TGTGCCAGTAGTATAATCCTAGGCTCTAATTCACCCCTCCACTTT.

The chain carries TRBV5-1 and TRBJ1-2, with TRBD1 identical over 7 bases. V dropped 0 bases and J dropped 5; count of bases not matched to a gene: 19. The CDR3 is 19 amino acids. Germline CDR1 SGHRS, CDR2 YFSETQ. The CDR3 nucleotides are TGCGCCAGCAGCTTGGCCGGTCCCGGACAGGCTCAGAAATCTTATGGCTACACCTTC. It translates to CASSLAGPGQAQKSYGYTF.

In the case of this clone: The junction does not match germline at one end; this may be a read error. The J gene is TRBJ1-6, the V gene TRBV10-1; D is unclear. Per germline, CDR1 WNHNN and CDR2 SYGVQD (reference sequence). This CDR3 contains 12 residues. The CDR3 is CASGDGNSPLHF. CDR3 DNA sequence: TGCGCCAGCGGTGACGGTAATTCACCCCTCCACTTT.

This chain's CDR3 is CASSADRGPYEQYF. The CDR3 bases are TGTGCCAGCAGCGCAGACAGGGGGCCCTACGAGCAGTACTTC. The gene calls are TRBV6-5 and TRBJ2-7; 10 bases are shared with TRBD1. Germline V gene sequence: CDR1 MNHEY, CDR2 SVGAGI. The junction had 4 bases not matched to a gene; V was cut back by 6 bases and J by 2 bases. This CDR3 region has 14 residues.

The V call is TRBV7-9, the J call TRBJ2-5; possibly TRBD2 for D (5 bases). Germline values: CDR1 SEHNR, CDR2 FQNEAQ (reference sequence). Trimming removed 0 bases from V and 7 bases from J, with 9 bases in between. The CDR3 sequence is 13 residues long. CDR3 DNA sequence: TGTGCCAGCAGCTTAGCAGCTGGAGGGACCCAGTACTTC. Its translation: CASSLAAGGTQYF.

The V and J genes are TRBV28 and TRBJ2-3; 10 bases are a match to TRBD1. This CDR3 is built from 15 residues. The junction had 7 bases not matched to a gene; V was cut back by 5 bases and J by 5 bases. Germline V lookup: CDR1 MDHEN, CDR2 SYDVKM. The CDR3, as DNA: TGTGCCAGCAGTGGATGGACAGGGGGTATAGATACGCAGTATTTT. Its translation is CASSGWTGGIDTQYF.

The chain recombines TRBV15 with TRBJ1-2; TRBD1 aligns across 7 bases. Losses at the gene ends were 8 bases for V and 8 bases for J; bases not matched to a gene: 5. The CDR3 totals 11 residues. Germline V lookup: CDR1 LNHNV, CDR2 YYDKDF (reference sequence). The DNA of the CDR3 is TGTGCCACCGGGACAGTTTTCGGCTACACCTTC. Translating gives CATGTVFGYTF.

V gene TRBV2 combines with J gene TRBJ2-2; TRBD1 might be the D (6 bases). The V gene lost 6 bases and the J gene lost 3 bases, with 14 bases spanning the gap. Germline assignment: CDR1 SNHLY and CDR2 FYNNEI. The CDR3 contains 15 residues. The CDR3 sequence: CASSPGDPYTGELFF. The CDR3 nucleotides read TGTGCCAGCAGCCCAGGGGACCCTTACACCGGGGAGCTGTTTTTT.

This chain connects TRBV28 to TRBJ1-2; 7 nucleotides match TRBD1. The CDR3 has 13 amino acids. Germline trimming cut 5 bases from V and 5 bases from J; bases unmatched to any gene: 5. CDR1 MDHEN and CDR2 SYDVKM come from the germline V gene. Here the CDR3 reads CASSNDRVYGYTF. The DNA for the CDR3 is TGTGCCAGCAGTAACGACAGGGTGTATGGCTACACCTTC.

This chain links TRBV5-4 with TRBJ1-1, with a possible D match to TRBD1 (5 bases). The germline gives CDR1 SGHNT, CDR2 YYREEE (reference sequence). The CDR3 is 12 residues long. The CDR3 bases are TGTGCTATCCCCATGGGGGGCACTGAAGCTTTCTTT. Encoded protein: CAIPMGGTEAFF.

The CDR3: CASSQLTSGEQFF. The DNA for the CDR3 is TGTGCCAGCAGCCAGTTAACTAGCGGTGAGCAGTTCTTC. V usage is TRBV14 and J usage is TRBJ2-1, with 8 positions matching TRBD2. CDR1 is SGHDN, CDR2 FVKESK, per germline. V lost 3 bases and J lost 9; bases outside the gene matches: 4. The CDR3 extends over 13 amino acids.

This sequence joins TRBV29-1 and TRBJ2-4, with D uncertain. The CDR3 sequence is 12 residues long. Germline V gives CDR1 SQVTM, CDR2 ANQGSEA. V lost 2 bases, J lost 7 bases, and 9 bases lay in between. The DNA for the CDR3 is TGCAGCGTTGAATTGGTAGGGAACATTCAGTACTTC. This gives the protein CSVELVGNIQYF.

The J gene is TRBJ1-1, the V gene TRBV4-1; 7 nucleotides line up with TRBD1. V trimming: 1 base; J trimming: 11 bases; junction bases outside the gene matches: 10. The CDR3 is 14 residues long. CDR1 is MGHRA, CDR2 YSYEKL, per germline. CDR3: CASSQGGGYVGAFF. CDR3 coding DNA: TGCGCCAGCAGCCAAGGAGGGGGCTACGTAGGGGCTTTCTTT.

The table lists this clone with a count of one. The rearrangement uses TRBV19 and TRBJ2-7, with D possibly TRBD1 on 6 matching bases. V was trimmed by 6 bases and J by 4 bases, leaving 13 bases between them. CDR3 length: 13 residues. The germline V gene has CDR1 LNHDA and CDR2 SQIVND (reference sequence). The CDR3 loop reads CASSEQGWYEQYF. CDR3 bases: TGTGCCAGTAGCGAACAGGGCTGGTACGAGCAGTACTTC.

The chain joins TRBV7-2 to TRBJ1-2; TRBD1 matches 8 bases. CDR1 is SGHTA and CDR2 is FQGNSA in the germline V gene. This CDR3 is 14 amino acids long. The J segment lost 8 bases and the V segment lost 4 bases, leaving 9 bases of the junction unmatched. Here the CDR3 reads CASSSGGRGLGYTF. The CDR3 DNA sequence: TGTGCCAGCAGCTCCGGGGGCAGGGGGCTAGGCTACACCTTC.

This chain uses TRBV2 with TRBJ2-7, with D perhaps matching TRBD1 (5 bases). Trimming left V 7 bases short and J 2 bases short, with 18 bases between. Germline assignment: CDR1 SNHLY and CDR2 FYNNEI. The CDR3 has 15 amino acids. The CDR3 sequence: CASIGEQGQPYEQYV. CDR3 nucleotide sequence: TGTGCCAGCATCGGAGAGCAGGGCCAGCCCTACGAGCAGTACGTC.

The rearrangement joins TRBV5-1 to TRBJ2-3; 12 nucleotides match TRBD2. V shed 2 bases, J shed 1 base, and the junction held 8 bases outside the gene matches. The CDR3 consists of 18 residues. Germline V gene data show CDR1 as SGHRS and CDR2 as YFSETQ. As DNA, the CDR3 is TGCGCCAGCAGCTTTCTAGCGGGGGGGAGAACCGGCACAGATACGCAGTATTTT. It is translated as CASSFLAGGRTGTDTQYF.

The V gene is TRBV10-3, the J gene TRBJ2-5; D remains unclear. From germline, CDR1 is ENHRY and CDR2 SYGVKD. CDR3 length: 14 residues. V was shortened by 3 bases and J by 5 bases, with 13 bases between the two germline ends. This chain's CDR3 is CAISDPRVGETQYF. CDR3 coding DNA: TGTGCCATCAGTGACCCCCGTGTCGGGGAGACCCAGTACTTC.

This clone has a single count. This chain links TRBV10-3 with TRBJ1-1, with a weak D call TRBD1 (5 bases). V lost 0 bases, J lost 4 bases, and 12 bases lay in between. Per the germline V gene, CDR1 is ENHRY and CDR2 is SYGVKD. The CDR3 runs 15 residues. In DNA, the CDR3 is TGTGCCATCAGTGAGTCGGCAGGGCTGGGCACTGAAGCTTTCTTT. It specifies CAISESAGLGTEAFF.

This sequence joins TRBV7-2 and TRBJ2-1; 9 bases align to TRBD2. Trimming removed 7 bases from V and 5 bases from J; junction bases left unmatched: 9. This CDR3 is 15 amino acids long. Germline CDR1 reads SGHTA; CDR2 reads FQGNSA. CDR3 bases: TGTGCCAGCACTGAGGAGCGGGGGGCAAACAATGAGCAGTTCTTC. Translated: CASTEERGANNEQFF.

The V call is TRBV6-5, the J call TRBJ1-1, with D hard to call. The CDR3 contains 15 residues. In germline, CDR1 is MNHEY, CDR2 SVGAGI. Trimming took off 1 base at V and 6 bases at J, with 15 bases between the two ends. In DNA, the CDR3 is TGTGCCAGCAGTTACTTCGCGGCGGAAGGGTCTGAAGCTTTCTTT. It specifies CASSYFAAEGSEAFF.

This chain joins TRBV2 and TRBJ2-2; tentative D call: TRBD1 (5 bases). Germline CDR1 is SNHLY and CDR2 is FYNNEI. The CDR3 length is 14 residues. Trimming stripped 7 bases from V and 3 bases from J, with 12 bases between. CDR3 amino acids: CASKARVDTGELFF. The CDR3 nucleotides are TGTGCCAGCAAAGCCAGGGTCGACACCGGGGAGCTGTTTTTT.

This clone came up a few times. The chain carries TRBV19 and TRBJ1-1; D not certain. The CDR3 loop spans 13 amino acids. CDR1 and CDR2 from the germline V gene are LNHDA and SQIVND (reference sequence). V was pared by 3 bases and J by 3 bases, with 8 bases between. CDR3 loop: CASSIIRDTEAFF. The CDR3 DNA follows: TGTGCCAGTAGTATTATCCGGGACACTGAAGCTTTCTTT.

The J gene is TRBJ1-1, the V gene TRBV7-9; D is unclear. CDR3 length equals 15 residues. V lost 1 base, J lost 5 bases, and 14 bases lay in between. Per germline, CDR1 SEHNR and CDR2 FQNEAQ (reference sequence). The CDR3 sequence: CASSLVGYWNTEAFF. Here the CDR3 DNA reads TGTGCCAGCAGCTTAGTCGGCTACTGGAATACTGAAGCTTTCTTT.

The chain joins TRBV27 to TRBJ2-1; 7 positions match TRBD1. The CDR3 spans 16 residues. After removal of 2 bases from V and 3 bases from J, the junction contained 7 bases not matched to a gene. The germline V gene encodes CDR1 MNHEY and CDR2 SMNVEV (reference sequence). The CDR3 DNA sequence: TGTGCCAGCAGTTTAGCAACAGGGGATCACTACAATGAGCAGTTCTTC. Encoded protein: CASSLATGDHYNEQFF.

The chain uses TRBV6-4 and TRBJ2-1; 11 bases map to TRBD2. The CDR3 has 16 residues. With V trimmed by 5 bases and J by 8 bases, 11 bases remained unmatched. Germline loops: CDR1 MRHNA, CDR2 SNTAGT. The CDR3 DNA reads as TGTGCCAGCAGTAGGGGGACTAGCGGCCTCGGTTATGAGCAGTTCTTC. It translates to CASSRGTSGLGYEQFF.

The gene calls are TRBV6-2 or TRBV6-3 and TRBJ1-2, with D uncertain. The CDR3 spans 14 residues. V was cut by 0 bases and J by 4 bases, with 9 bases left in between. Germline CDR1 MNHEY, CDR2 SVGEGT. CDR3 nucleotide sequence: TGTGCCAGCAGTTACTCGCTGGACGGCTATGGCTACACCTTC. Encoded protein: CASSYSLDGYGYTF.

This clone was counted a few times. The chain joins TRBV11-3 to TRBJ2-2, with D unresolved. The CDR3 length is 14 residues. Germline V gene lookup returns CDR1 SGHNT and CDR2 YENEEA. The V and J ends lost 5 bases and 5 bases respectively, with 12 bases between them. The CDR3 DNA reads as TGTGCCAGCAGCCCCGGTTGGCGGACCGGGGAGCTGTTTTTT. Translated: CASSPGWRTGELFF.

This clone has only one observation. The genes are TRBV6-5 and TRBJ2-3, with D uncertain. The CDR3 contains 15 residues. V lost 1 base, J lost 0 bases, and 8 bases lay in between. Germline V gives CDR1 MNHEY, CDR2 SVGAGI. The CDR3 loop is CASSYFPTSTDTQYF. The CDR3 DNA reads as TGTGCCAGCAGTTACTTTCCTACTAGCACAGATACGCAGTATTTT.

V usage is TRBV27 and J usage is TRBJ2-3; no definite D call. Germline CDR1 MNHEY, CDR2 SMNVEV (reference sequence). The CDR3 has 10 amino acids. Trimming removed 10 bases at V and 1 base at J, with 3 bases between. In DNA, the CDR3 is TGTGCCACTCGCACAGATACGCAGTATTTT. Amino acid sequence: CATRTDTQYF.

V gene TRBV27 combines with J gene TRBJ2-6, with D perhaps TRBD2 (5 bases). The V end lost 2 bases, the J end lost 0 bases, and 11 bases lay between the germline ends. Germline V CDR1 and CDR2: MNHEY, SMNVEV (reference sequence). CDR3 length equals 17 residues. CDR3 in DNA: TGTGCCAGCAGTTTAAGCGGCTCAAGCTCTGGGGCCAACGTCCTGACTTTC. Its translation is CASSLSGSSSGANVLTF.

This chain uses TRBV18 with TRBJ2-1, with 8 bases aligning to TRBD1. The CDR3 runs to 14 residues. Germline CDR1 and CDR2: KGHSH and LQKENI. The trim removed 5 bases at V and 7 bases at J, leaving 7 bases unmatched. The CDR3 DNA sequence: TGTGCCAGCTCAACGGGACAGGCCAGAAATGAGCAGTTCTTC. Its translation is CASSTGQARNEQFF.